These T cell receptor beta chains were read from a single sample in a study of blood T cell repertoires in COVID-19. Sequencing used immunoSEQ multiplex PCR; TCRdb keeps in-frame clones, though not all of them. This table holds 150,000 to 190,000 clones, 76% found once. Sequenced sample: peripheral blood. The receptors were gathered from an elderly woman with acute or convalescent COVID-19. CDR3s include the opening cysteine and the closing phenylalanine or tryptophan. A D gene is named only where the DNA matches it firmly. Rows give clone size only sometimes, using once, few, many, or a class for an expanded clone.

j_call,clone_size,v_call,d_call,cdr3_aa,cdr3_nt
TRBJ1-1,NA,TRBV6-5,NA,CASSYEARRGTEAFF,TGTGCCAGCAGTTACGAGGCGCGTAGGGGCACTGAAGCTTTCTTT
TRBJ1-4,NA,TRBV19,TRBD1,CASSMTSGQGMDEKLFF,TGTGCCAGTAGTATGACCTCCGGACAGGGAATGGATGAAAAACTGTTTTTT
TRBJ1-2,NA,TRBV19,TRBD1,CASRRDSSFNYGYTF,TGTGCCAGTAGAAGGGACAGTTCGTTTAACTATGGCTACACCTTC
TRBJ2-3,NA,TRBV15,NA,CATSSRRVGGTDTQYF,TGTGCCACCAGCTCCCGCCGGGTAGGGGGCACAGATACGCAGTATTTT
TRBJ1-2,NA,TRBV4-3,NA,CASSRDGGLVGYTF,TGCGCCAGCAGCCGAGACGGAGGGTTGGTTGGCTACACCTTC
TRBJ1-4,NA,TRBV6-5,NA,CASGANGDNEKLFF,TGTGCCAGCGGGGCGAATGGTGATAATGAAAAACTGTTTTTT
TRBJ2-7,NA,TRBV14,TRBD2,CASSKGLAYEQYF,TGTGCCAGCAGCAAGGGACTAGCCTACGAGCAGTACTTC
TRBJ1-6,NA,TRBV11-3,NA,CASSLGGPHSPLHF,TGTGCCAGCAGCTTAGGAGGGCCCCATTCACCCCTCCACTTT
TRBJ2-5,many,TRBV30,NA,CAWSPNKGLWLETQYF,TGTGCCTGGAGTCCAAACAAAGGACTCTGGCTCGAGACCCAGTACTTC
TRBJ1-1,NA,TRBV19,NA,CASSPTWNTEAFF,TGTGCCAGTAGCCCCACATGGAACACTGAAGCTTTCTTT
TRBJ2-1,NA,TRBV18,TRBD2,CASSPTSGVGNEQFF,TGTGCCAGCTCACCGACTAGCGGGGTAGGCAATGAGCAGTTCTTC
TRBJ1-2,NA,TRBV19,NA,CASSMGRTAAFGYTF,TGTGCCAGTAGTATGGGGAGGACGGCAGCGTTTGGCTACACCTTC
TRBJ1-2,NA,TRBV6-1,NA,CASSEYNSGRTNYGYTF,TGTGCCAGCAGTGAATACAATTCGGGTCGAACTAACTATGGCTACACCTTC
TRBJ2-3,NA,TRBV7-3,NA,CASSPSGSDTQYF,TGTGCCAGCAGCCCAAGCGGTTCAGATACGCAGTATTTT
TRBJ1-1,NA,TRBV6-5,TRBD1,CASSYSRGQGATEAFF,TGTGCCAGCAGTTACTCGAGGGGACAGGGGGCAACTGAAGCTTTCTTT
TRBJ2-1,few,TRBV7-9,TRBD1,CASSLRQGSYNEQFF,TGTGCCAGCAGTCTAAGACAGGGATCCTACAATGAGCAGTTCTTC
TRBJ1-2,NA,TRBV4-3,TRBD1,CASSQNYGQGVSGYTF,TGCGCCAGCAGCCAAAATTACGGACAGGGAGTGTCCGGCTACACCTTC
TRBJ2-1,NA,TRBV12-3/TRBV12-4,NA,CASSLVSNEQFF,TGTGCCAGCAGTTTAGTGAGCAATGAGCAGTTCTTC
TRBJ1-2,NA,TRBV3-1/TRBV3-2,NA,CASSEDPYIPGYTF,TGTGCCAGCAGCGAAGATCCCTATATTCCTGGCTACACCTTC
TRBJ1-2,NA,TRBV5-8,NA,CASRRGDYGYTF,TGTGCCAGCAGACGGGGGGATTATGGCTACACCTTC
TRBJ1-2,few,TRBV12-3/TRBV12-4,TRBD1,CASSFEGAYGYTF,TGTGCCAGCAGTTTTGAGGGGGCTTACGGCTACACCTTC
TRBJ2-3,NA,TRBV30,NA,CALADTDTQYF,TGTGCCTTAGCGGACACAGATACGCAGTATTTT
TRBJ1-5,NA,TRBV6-4,NA,CASSVTENQPQHF,TGTGCCAGCAGTGTCACAGAAAATCAGCCCCAGCATTTT
TRBJ2-7,NA,TRBV5-4,TRBD2,CASSSGTSGVLEQYF,TGTGCCAGCAGCTCGGGGACTAGCGGGGTTCTCGAGCAGTACTTC
TRBJ1-3,NA,TRBV15,NA,CATSRDRGAGNTIYF,TGTGCCACCAGCAGAGATAGAGGAGCTGGAAACACCATATATTTT
TRBJ1-3,once,TRBV4-3,NA,CASSQITGFGNTIYF,TGCGCCAGCAGCCAAATAACAGGGTTTGGAAACACCATATATTTT
TRBJ2-7,once,TRBV5-6,TRBD1,CASSLLEGQGAREQYF,TGTGCCAGCAGCTTGTTAGAGGGACAGGGGGCACGGGAGCAGTACTTC
TRBJ2-3,NA,TRBV6-1,TRBD2,CASSEGTSGSMRATQYF,TGTGCCAGCAGTGAAGGGACTAGCGGGAGTATGAGAGCTACGCAGTATTTT
TRBJ1-3,NA,TRBV5-1,TRBD1,CASSLSTGSESGNTIYF,TGCGCCAGCAGCTTGTCGACAGGGTCTGAGTCGGGAAACACCATATATTTT
TRBJ2-7,NA,TRBV18,NA,CASSPPGEGGYEQYF,TGTGCCAGCTCACCACCAGGGGAAGGGGGCTACGAGCAGTACTTC
TRBJ2-1,NA,TRBV9,TRBD2,CASSISGGASYNEQFF,TGTGCCAGCAGCATTAGCGGGGGGGCTTCCTACAATGAGCAGTTCTTC
TRBJ2-7,NA,TRBV3-1/TRBV3-2,TRBD2,CASSPRLAGDSAYEQYF,TGTGCCAGCAGCCCTAGACTAGCGGGGGATTCCGCCTACGAGCAGTACTTC
TRBJ2-2,NA,TRBV10-3,NA,CAISEADTSNTGELFF,TGTGCCATCAGTGAGGCGGACACTTCGAACACCGGGGAGCTGTTTTTT
TRBJ2-1,NA,TRBV19,NA,CATAGGKSSYNEQFF,TGTGCCACCGCCGGGGGAAAGAGCTCCTACAATGAGCAGTTCTTC
TRBJ1-2,NA,TRBV7-9,NA,CASSLTSYGYTF,TGTGCCAGCAGCTTGACAAGTTATGGCTACACCTTC
TRBJ2-3,many,TRBV5-1,TRBD2,CASSLGTSGVTDTQYF,TGCGCCAGCAGCCTCGGGACTAGCGGGGTCACAGATACGCAGTATTTT
TRBJ1-1,NA,TRBV5-1,TRBD1,CASSLGTGLNTEAFF,TGCGCCAGCAGCTTGGGGACAGGGCTGAACACTGAAGCTTTCTTT
TRBJ2-7,few,TRBV7-3,TRBD1,CASSPLPGQGGEQYF,TGTGCCAGCAGTCCTCTCCCGGGACAGGGCGGCGAGCAGTACTTC
TRBJ1-1,NA,TRBV6-5,NA,CAGRRATEAFF,TGTGCCGGCCGCAGGGCCACTGAAGCTTTCTTT
TRBJ1-4,NA,TRBV18,NA,CASSPRGLTNEKLFF,TGTGCCAGCTCACCAAGGGGCCTGACTAATGAAAAACTGTTTTTT
TRBJ2-7,NA,TRBV4-2,NA,CASSLQASQGYVEQYF,TGTGCCAGCAGCCTCCAGGCGAGCCAAGGATATGTCGAGCAGTACTTC
TRBJ1-6,NA,TRBV14,TRBD1,CASSLPGDRTLHF,TGTGCCAGCAGCCTTCCTGGGGACAGAACCCTCCACTTT
TRBJ1-4,NA,TRBV18,NA,CASSLDSSNEKLFF,TGTGCCAGCTCATTGGACAGCTCTAATGAAAAACTGTTTTTT
TRBJ2-3,NA,TRBV7-6,NA,CASSPLGGSSTDTQYF,TGTGCCAGCAGCCCCTTGGGGGGTAGTAGCACAGATACGCAGTATTTT
TRBJ1-5,NA,TRBV9,NA,CASSVGTDPSQPQHF,TGTGCCAGCAGCGTAGGCACAGACCCGAGCCAGCCCCAGCATTTT
TRBJ1-1,NA,TRBV19,TRBD1,CASSLRTGRDGTEAFF,TGTGCCAGTAGTCTAAGGACAGGGAGGGATGGCACTGAAGCTTTCTTT
TRBJ2-2,NA,TRBV7-2,NA,CASGGAQRTGELFF,TGTGCCAGCGGGGGGGCCCAAAGGACCGGGGAGCTGTTTTTT
TRBJ2-3,NA,TRBV18,NA,CASSPSLTLQADTQYF,TGTGCCAGCTCACCCAGTTTAACCCTCCAAGCAGATACGCAGTATTTT
TRBJ2-1,NA,TRBV5-1,NA,CASSLRVDEQFF,TGCGCCAGCAGCCTCAGGGTCGATGAGCAGTTCTTC
TRBJ1-2,NA,TRBV4-1,NA,CASSQDYRDGYTF,TGCGCCAGCAGCCAAGACTATCGAGATGGCTACACCTTC
TRBJ1-6,NA,TRBV21-1,NA,CASSKALFRMVQTGKTGFNSPLHF,TGTGCCAGCAGCAAAGCGCTTTTTCGCATGGTGCAAACGGGGAAAACAGGGTTTAATTCACCCCTCCACTTT
TRBJ2-5,NA,TRBV14,TRBD2,CASSLQRGSHQETQYF,TGTGCCAGCAGCCTACAGCGGGGGTCGCACCAAGAGACCCAGTACTTC
TRBJ1-1,NA,TRBV2,TRBD1,CASIMLQGGTEAFF,TGTGCCAGCATTATGTTACAGGGGGGCACTGAAGCTTTCTTT